Listed below are T cell receptor beta chains from one sample, sequenced in a study of blood T cell repertoires in COVID-19. TCRdb keeps only in-frame clones here, not all; method: immunoSEQ multiplex PCR. The profile covers roughly 150,000 clones, with 80% to 90% appearing a single time and around 7.2% taken by the ten largest. The sequenced sample consisted of peripheral blood. The receptors shown here come from a woman in her forties or fifties in a cohort sampled during active or convalescent COVID-19. Each CDR3 is given with its conserved first and last residue. Each record gives: J gene, clone size, V gene, D gene, CDR3 DNA, CDR3 protein. D genes are given only for firm matches. A row's size may be missing; if present it is once, few, many or a size class.

TRBJ1-5,-,TRBV10-3,-,TGTGCCATCAGGGCGGAAAATCAGCCCCAGCATTTT,CAIRAENQPQHF
TRBJ2-3,-,TRBV9,TRBD2,TGTGCCAGCAGCCCCTCGGCGGGAAGCGGGGTCACAGATACGCAGTATTTT,CASSPSAGSGVTDTQYF
TRBJ1-2,-,TRBV4-2,TRBD1,TGTGCCAGCAGCGGTGGACAGGGAACCTATGGCTACACCTTC,CASSGGQGTYGYTF
TRBJ2-7,once,TRBV6-1,TRBD1,TGTGCCAGCAGTGGAGGGAAGGGACAGGGGATCGACGAGCAGTACTTC,CASSGGKGQGIDEQYF
TRBJ2-4,-,TRBV19,TRBD1,TGTGCCTCGCTAGGGACAGGGAAAAACATTCAGTACTTC,CASLGTGKNIQYF
TRBJ1-2,-,TRBV27,TRBD1,TGTGCCAGCAGTTCCTACCAGGGGGCGAAGGGCTACACCTTC,CASSSYQGAKGYTF
TRBJ2-5,-,TRBV7-2,-,TGTGCCAGCAGCTTAGCGTCCCCGGTGAGCGGTGAGACCCAGTACTTC,CASSLASPVSGETQYF
TRBJ1-2,few,TRBV7-9,-,TGTGCCAGCAGCCCCGTCGGGGGGTCGGGCTACACCTTC,CASSPVGGSGYTF
TRBJ2-7,once,TRBV7-2,-,TGTGCCAGCAGGTTTGCGCCGGACTTTCAATACGAGCAGTACTTC,CASRFAPDFQYEQYF
TRBJ1-1,once,TRBV5-5,TRBD1,TGTGCCAGCAGCAAGGGACAGGGAATCCCTGAAGCTTTCTTT,CASSKGQGIPEAFF
TRBJ1-4,-,TRBV28,-,TGTGCCAGCAGATTTCAGGGACATTCTAATGAAAAACTGTTTTTT,CASRFQGHSNEKLFF
TRBJ1-1,-,TRBV5-4,-,TGTGCCAGCAGCTCTGGGGACACTCATCCTCGGGCTTTCTTT,CASSSGDTHPRAFF
TRBJ2-1,-,TRBV19,TRBD1,TGTGCCAGTAGTATTTCCTCCTCGACAGGGCGCAATGAGCAGTTCTTC,CASSISSSTGRNEQFF
TRBJ1-3,-,TRBV6-5,-,TGTGCCTGGCTTGGCCCGGGGAGTGGAAACACCATATATTTT,CAWLGPGSGNTIYF
TRBJ2-3,-,TRBV30,-,TGTGCCTGGAACGGGTGGGGGGGCACAGATACGCAGTATTTT,CAWNGWGGTDTQYF
TRBJ1-2,-,TRBV5-1,-,TGCGCCAGCAGCATATATACAGGGCGGGATGGCTACACCTTC,CASSIYTGRDGYTF
TRBJ1-1,-,TRBV9,TRBD1,TGTGCCAGCAGCCCCCGACAGGGGGGGAACACTGAAGCTTTCTTT,CASSPRQGGNTEAFF
TRBJ2-1,few,TRBV3-1/TRBV3-2,-,TGTGCCAGCAGCCGCGCGGACTATCCCAATGAGCAGTTCTTC,CASSRADYPNEQFF